One sample yielded the 25 T cell receptor beta chains listed below, sequenced in a study of CD8+CD57+ T cells in acquired aplastic anemia. Patients picked for sequencing had shown CD8+CD57+ cell expansion detected by flow cytometry. Genomic DNA, serving as template, underwent TCR beta VDJ and CDR3 profiling. TCRdb independently ran MiXCR on the reads; one entry per CDR3 protein. The sample shows 150,000 to 200,000 distinct CDR3 sequences, approximately 52% of them seen only once. The sequencing input was sorted CD4+, CD8+, or CD8+CD57+ T cells (not recorded which) from PBMCs. The receptors shown here come from a human donor with aplastic anemia.

About this clonotype itself: A much bigger clone sits one base away, suggesting this may be a read error. The chain couples TRBV27 to TRBJ2-7; 12 bases agree with TRBD2. The CDR3 contains 14 residues. V trimming: 8 bases; J trimming: 5 bases; junction bases outside the gene matches: 7. Germline V gene sequence: CDR1 MNHEY, CDR2 SMNVEV (reference sequence). The CDR3 spells CASGSRLAGDEQYF. The CDR3 region has the DNA TGTGCCAGCGGTTCTCGACTAGCGGGAGACGAGCAGTACTTC.

At least ten counts were recorded for this clonotype. V usage is TRBV12-3 or TRBV12-4 and J usage is TRBJ2-7; D might be TRBD2 (7 bases). The CDR3 sequence is 16 residues long. Trimming left V 1 base short and J 2 bases short, with 15 bases between. CDR3: CASSLGGGGNPYEQYF. CDR3 bases: TGTGCCAGCAGTTTAGGAGGGGGGGGAAATCCCTACGAGCAGTACTTC.

Notes on this clonotype: The missing conserved phenylalanine or tryptophan at the end of this CDR3 makes a read error likely. The chain recombines TRBV24-1 with TRBJ1-4, with 7 bases fitting TRBD1. Germline assignment: CDR1 KGHDR and CDR2 SFDVKD. CDR3 length equals 17 residues. Germline trimming cut 4 bases from V and 10 bases from J; bases unmatched to any gene: 17. CDR3 amino acids: CATSEYATGTVPGKLFL. Written as DNA, the CDR3 is TGTGCCACCAGTGAGTATGCGACCGGGACAGTGCCTGGAAAACTGTTTCTT.

This clonotype has only a few counts. V gene TRBV10-3 combines with J gene TRBJ2-7; D is possibly TRBD2 (7 bases). CDR1 ENHRY and CDR2 SYGVKD come from the germline V gene. The length of the CDR3 is 14 residues. Trimming pared 0 bases from V and 4 bases from J, leaving 10 bases between. The CDR3 loop reads CAISESEGGYEQYF. CDR3 sequence (DNA): TGTGCCATCAGTGAGTCAGAGGGGGGGTACGAGCAGTACTTC.

The table lists this clonotype with many counts. CDR3 DNA: TGTGCCAGCAGCCTGGGACATGGGGAAAAACTGTTTTTT. It is translated as CASSLGHGEKLFF. The rearrangement joins TRBV7-8 to TRBJ1-4; possibly TRBD1 for D (6 bases). Per the germline V gene, CDR1 is SGHVS and CDR2 is FQNEAQ. The CDR3 totals 13 residues. V was trimmed by 5 bases and J by 8 bases, leaving 12 bases between them. Combining the CDR3 with reference TRBV7-8 and TRBJ1-4 gives the whole variable domain GAGVSQSPRYKVAKRGQDVALRCDPISGHVSLFWYQQALGQGPEFLTYFQNEAQLDKSGLPSDRFFAERPEGSVSTLKIQRTQQEDSAVYLCASSLGHGEKLFFGSGTQLSVL.

This rearrangement joins TRBV2 to TRBJ2-7, with TRBD1 matching 8 bases. The germline V gene encodes CDR1 SNHLY and CDR2 FYNNEI. V lost 2 bases to trimming and J lost 4 bases; unmatched junction nucleotides: 4. CDR3 length: 14 residues. Written as DNA, the CDR3 is TGTGCCAGCAGTGAACTCGGACAGGGTTACGAGCAGTACTTC. This gives the protein CASSELGQGYEQYF.

Details on this clonotype: A read error may be the cause here, since a much bigger clone is one base away. The chain employs TRBV5-1 and TRBJ2-5; D is perhaps TRBD1 or TRBD2 (6 bases each). This CDR3 comprises 14 residues. Germline V gene lookup returns CDR1 SGHRS and CDR2 YFSETQ. The CDR3 coding sequence is TGCGCCAGCAGCCCCCGGGGGCAGGCGGAGACCCAGTGCTTC. Translated: CASSPRGQAETQCF.

A note on this clonotype: The CDR3 end shows no conserved phenylalanine or tryptophan, and so a read error is likely. The V call is TRBV20-1, the J call TRBJ1-2, with TRBD1 matching over 12 bases. CDR3 length: 13 residues. Unmatched junction bases numbered 3, after V lost 4 bases and J lost 6 bases. The germline gives CDR1 DFQATT, CDR2 SNEGSKA (reference sequence). The CDR3 region is CSATRDRGHGYTL. Here the CDR3 DNA reads TGCAGTGCTACCCGGGACAGGGGGCATGGCTACACCCTC.

This clonotype was picked up one time. V usage is TRBV15 and J usage is TRBJ1-4; no clear D. CDR1 LNHNV and CDR2 YYDKDF come from the germline V gene (reference sequence). Trimming shortened V by 0 bases and J by 5 bases, and 10 bases separated the two germline ends. This CDR3 is 15 amino acids long. The CDR3: CATSRETGLNEKLFF. CDR3 sequence (DNA): TGTGCCACCAGCAGAGAAACTGGGTTAAATGAAAAACTGTTTTTT.

CDR3 in amino acids: CSVAGANQPQHF. The DNA for the CDR3 is TGCAGCGTTGCAGGGGCCAATCAGCCCCAGCATTTT. The chain recombines TRBV29-1 with TRBJ1-5; the D gene is possibly TRBD1 (6 bases). CDR1 and CDR2 (germline): SQVTM, ANQGSEA. CDR3 length equals 12 residues. V was clipped by 4 bases and J by 3 bases, with 7 bases between them.

This clonotype was counted at least ten times. The CDR3 reads CASSPWLNTEAFF. The CDR3 nucleotides are TGTGCCAGCAGCCCTTGGCTGAACACTGAAGCTTTCTTT. The chain is built from TRBV14 and TRBJ1-1; D is uncertain. Deletions cut 4 bases from V and 0 bases from J, with 6 bases between. In germline, CDR1 is SGHDN, CDR2 FVKESK. CDR3 size: 13 residues.

The J gene is TRBJ2-7, the V gene TRBV20-1, with TRBD2 matching 10 bases. V was clipped by 5 bases and J by 3 bases; unmatched bases: 4. The germline gives CDR1 DFQATT, CDR2 SNEGSKA (reference sequence). The CDR3 totals 13 residues. CDR3 sequence: CSAPGLADYEQYF. DNA of the CDR3: TGCAGTGCTCCAGGACTAGCGGACTACGAGCAGTACTTC.

The chain has TRBV10-3 and TRBJ1-1; maybe TRBD1 (5 bases). Germline CDR1 reads ENHRY; CDR2 reads SYGVKD. The CDR3 has 12 residues. V lost 6 bases to trimming and J lost 7 bases, with 12 bases between them. The CDR3 reads CAISEGRIEAFF. CDR3 bases: TGTGCCATCAGCGAGGGACGGATTGAAGCTTTCTTT.

The DNA of the CDR3 is TGTGCCAGCAGCTCGTCGGGGACCAATCAGCCCCAGCATTTT. Translation: CASSSSGTNQPQHF. This chain connects TRBV2 to TRBJ1-5; possible D gene TRBD1, 5 bases. The CDR3 has 14 amino acids. V was pared by 6 bases and J by 3 bases, with 12 bases between. Germline V CDR1 and CDR2: SNHLY, FYNNEI.

The chain joins TRBV10-3 to TRBJ2-1; possibly TRBD1 for D (7 bases). The CDR3 loop spans 17 amino acids. Germline values: CDR1 ENHRY, CDR2 SYGVKD. Trimming cost V 8 bases and J 7 bases, with 27 bases left between them. The CDR3 region is CAICVPGGRIGSNEQFF. DNA for the CDR3: TGTGCCATCTGTGTCCCAGGGGGGAGAATCGGTAGTAATGAGCAGTTCTTC.

The chain joins TRBV12-5 to TRBJ1-1; 8 bases align to TRBD1. The J segment lost 1 base and the V segment lost 1 base, leaving 8 bases of the junction unmatched. This CDR3 is built from 17 residues. Germline V CDR1 and CDR2: LGHNT, FRNRAP. The CDR3 loop reads CASGLGGQGPRNTEAFF. CDR3 sequence (DNA): TGTGCTAGTGGTTTGGGAGGACAGGGCCCGCGGAACACTGAAGCTTTCTTT.

The chain carries TRBV5-1 and TRBJ1-5; TRBD1 aligns across 9 bases. CDR1 and CDR2 from the germline V gene are SGHRS and YFSETQ. The CDR3 extends over 15 amino acids. V was pared by 0 bases and J by 6 bases, with 4 bases of the junction left unmatched. The CDR3 here is CASSLGQGESQPQHF. In DNA, the CDR3 is TGCGCCAGCAGCTTGGGACAGGGGGAAAGTCAGCCCCAGCATTTT. Full variable domain (missing parts from reference TRBV5-1 and TRBJ1-5): KAGVTQTPRYLIKTRGQQVTLSCSPISGHRSVSWYQQTPGQGLQFLFEYFSETQRNKGNFPGRFSGRQFSNSRSEMNVSTLELGDSALYLCASSLGQGESQPQHFGDGTRLSIL.

In this sample, this clonotype turned up many times. The chain combines TRBV7-6 with TRBJ2-5; 10 nucleotides align to TRBD2. J gave up 7 bases and V 1 base, and 9 bases lay outside the gene matches. Germline CDR1 SGHVS, CDR2 FNYEAQ. The CDR3 contains 16 residues. For the CDR3, the DNA is TGTGCCAGCAGCTTAGATCCGGCTAGCGGGGGAGGGACCCAGTACTTC. Encoded protein: CASSLDPASGGGTQYF.

This clonotype was picked up many times. The chain has TRBV20-1 and TRBJ2-5; 12 positions match TRBD2. The germline CDR1 and CDR2 sequences are DFQATT and SNEGSKA (reference sequence). The length of the CDR3 is 17 residues. V shed 2 bases and J 2 bases; nucleotides not matched to a gene: 9. For the CDR3, the DNA is TGCAGTGCTAGACCCCGGGGGCTAGCGGGGGGGCAAGAGACCCAGTACTTC. Its translation is CSARPRGLAGGQETQYF.

The gene calls are TRBV12-3 or TRBV12-4 and TRBJ2-3; D is undetermined. CDR3 size: 11 residues. With 3 bases removed from V and 7 bases from J, the gap between germline ends came to 5 bases. As DNA, the CDR3 is TGTGCCAGCAGTTTCCTACATACGCAGTATTTT. Encoded protein: CASSFLHTQYF.

The chain couples TRBV18 to TRBJ2-3; D remains unclear. CDR3 length equals 14 residues. The V and J ends lost 3 bases and 5 bases respectively, with 12 bases between them. From germline, CDR1 is KGHSH and CDR2 LQKENI. Here the CDR3 reads CASSPSFMRDTQYF. The DNA of the CDR3 is TGTGCCAGCTCACCTTCGTTCATGAGAGATACGCAGTATTTT.

This clonotype was counted many times. The gene calls are TRBV12-3 or TRBV12-4 and TRBJ1-6; TRBD1 agrees at 8 bases. The CDR3 spans 17 residues. V lost 3 bases to trimming and J lost 9 bases; unmatched junction nucleotides: 13. The CDR3: CASSLVSSGTGRSPLHF. CDR3 nucleotide sequence: TGTGCCAGCAGTTTGGTTAGCTCCGGGACAGGCCGTTCACCCCTCCACTTT.

V gene TRBV20-1 combines with J gene TRBJ1-4; weak D call: TRBD1 (6 bases). This CDR3 spans 15 amino acids. The germline V gene encodes CDR1 DFQATT and CDR2 SNEGSKA (reference sequence). Trimming pared 3 bases from V and 4 bases from J, leaving 15 bases between. The CDR3 region is CSARVVRTDNEKLFF. The CDR3 DNA reads TGCAGTGCTAGGGTCGTCCGGACAGATAATGAAAAACTGTTTTTT.

This chain joins TRBV10-1 and TRBJ2-7; D gene uncertain. Germline CDR1 WNHNN, CDR2 SYGVQD (reference sequence). V shed 0 bases and J shed 10 bases, with 10 bases lying between them. The CDR3 has 12 residues. The CDR3, as DNA: TGCGCCAGCAGTGAGTCCTCAGCGAAACAGTACTTC. Translated: CASSESSAKQYF.

V usage is TRBV15 and J usage is TRBJ2-3; D is possibly TRBD1 (5 bases). Germline CDR1 is LNHNV and CDR2 is YYDKDF (reference sequence). Trimming cost V 1 base and J 4 bases, with 15 bases left between them. The CDR3 runs 16 residues. CDR3: CATSRVGRGRSDTQYF. As DNA, the CDR3 is TGTGCCACCAGCAGAGTAGGTAGGGGAAGGTCAGATACGCAGTATTTT.